This T cell receptor beta chain was recorded in a study of blood T cell repertoires in COVID-19. Participants were aged about 18 to 89 years from some 24 US areas. Cohort assignment relied on participant-reported clinical history. The CDR3 extends over 12 amino acids. CDR1 SGHTA and CDR2 FQGNSA come from the germline V gene. Per the study methods: Reference gene primer amplification gave estimated nucleated cell counts. Sequencing was performed with immunoSEQ multiplex PCR; in TCRdb, only in-frame clones are kept and a portion is missing. V, J and clone size derive from that table, while D and trimming were established from the DNA sequence. The sample carries under 250,000 clones, 84% recorded once. Comments on this clone: An end of the junction does not agree with germline; a read error may underlie this.

Material for sequencing was PBMCs or T cells enriched from blood (not recorded which). This receptor was taken from a man in his 60s who had recovered from COVID-19. This rearrangement joins TRBV7-2 to TRBJ2-7, with 9 bases aligning to TRBD2. CDR3 protein: CASSFTLAGAVF. DNA of the CDR3: TGTGCCAGCAGCTTCACTTTAGCGGGGGCGGTCTTC.